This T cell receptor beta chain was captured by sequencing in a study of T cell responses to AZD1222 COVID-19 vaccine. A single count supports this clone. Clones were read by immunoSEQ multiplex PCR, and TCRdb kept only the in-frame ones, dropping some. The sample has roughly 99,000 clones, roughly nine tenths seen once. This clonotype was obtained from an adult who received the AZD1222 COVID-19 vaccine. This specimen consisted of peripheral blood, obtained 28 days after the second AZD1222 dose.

The CDR3 DNA follows: TGCGCCAGCAGCTCAACAGGGGGCGAGTGGGAGACCCAGTACTTC. Amino acids: CASSSTGGEWETQYF. V gene TRBV5-1 combines with J gene TRBJ2-5; TRBD1 matches 9 bases. The CDR3 is made up of 15 amino acids. Germline CDR1 reads SGHRS; CDR2 reads YFSETQ. Trimming removed 3 bases from V and 5 bases from J; junction bases left unmatched: 8.